The clone carrying this TCR beta chain was recorded only once. The sample is drawn from a study of technical replicates of blood from a few donors. CDR1 MGHDK and CDR2 SYGVNS come from the germline V gene. The CDR3 sequence is 15 residues long. Trimming shortened V by 4 bases and J by 3 bases, and 15 bases separated the two germline ends. Only in-frame clones appear in the TCRdb table, and some are missing; sequencing was by immunoSEQ multiplex PCR. The sample includes approximately 97,000 clones, 85% to 95% of them seen just once. The sequence was obtained from a human donor in good health. The sequencing sample was made of T cells isolated from PBMCs. The genes are TRBV25-1 and TRBJ2-5; D may be TRBD2 (5 bases). Written as DNA, the CDR3 is TGTGCCAGCAGTGTCTTAACGGGGAGAGAAGAGACCCAGTACTTC. As protein: CASSVLTGREETQYF.